Sequencing of this T cell receptor beta chain was carried out in a study of T cell repertoires in cytomegalovirus infection. Across the whole study: Well-studied HLA-B-restricted epitopes and recently identified HLA-C-restricted epitopes of CMV were both used in the study. An indication of both CMV infection and matching HLA type came from public TCR beta signatures. Study-wide points: Pooled public TCR beta family frequency picked out CMV carriers with the relevant HLA. It was HLA-C-restricted CMV-specific TCR beta clonotypes that dominated the response ex vivo.

For this clonotype: What it binds is not known.

Trimming removed 6 bases at V and 1 base at J, with 12 bases between. CDR1 and CDR2 from the germline V gene are MNHNS and SASEGT. The CDR3 sequence is 14 residues long. TCRdb re-called the reads with MiXCR, one entry per CDR3 protein. In the table there are about 570,000 distinct CDR3 sequences, roughly 43% of which are singletons. The rearrangement links TRBV6-1 to TRBJ1-1, with unresolved D. The specimen was cultured PBMCs, collected from culture after CMV antigen stimulation. The TCR originated in a human donor in good health (CMV status not recorded). Some clones in this sample may be carry-over from other donors' samples. The CDR3 DNA follows: TGTGCCAGCAGAAGGCCTGGTACGAACACTGAAGCTTTCTTT. Its translation is CASRRPGTNTEAFF.